The present T cell receptor (beta chain) was sequenced within a study of CD8+ T cells in alopecia areata. Study results and limitations: Clonality was higher in lesional than normal scalp, especially in alopecia totalis/universalis.

After removal of 5 bases from V and 7 bases from J, the junction contained 7 bases not matched to a gene. The CDR3 consists of 14 residues. Germline CDR1 reads SEHNR; CDR2 reads FQNEAQ (reference sequence). In each case, RNA was isolated and then reverse transcribed into cDNA as the sequencing template. Repertoires were generated with immunoSEQ multiplex PCR, while TCRdb's copy carries only in-frame clones and drops some. The sample includes 150,000 or so clones, 55% of them seen just once. Concerning this clone itself: Its antigen is unidentified.

The V call is TRBV7-9, the J call TRBJ1-2, with 10 bases identical to TRBD1. The receptor comes from a human donor in good health. Material for sequencing was CD4+ T cells sorted from blood. The CDR3 bases are TGTGCCAGCAGCCGGGACAGGGGAGAAACTGGCTACACCTTC. This translates into CASSRDRGETGYTF.